This T cell receptor beta chain was sequenced in a study of Graves' ophthalmopathy and Graves' hyperthyroidism. Using RNA transcripts, the TCR beta CDR3 regions were amplified. HTBI-primed first-round RT-PCR preceded second-round multiplex PCR. TCRdb re-called the multiplex PCR reads with MiXCR, one entry per CDR3 protein. The table includes around 660,000 distinct CDR3 sequences, about two fifths detected once. Exclusion applied to patients with other autoimmune diseases, uncontrolled infections, pregnancy or lactation. Study results and caveats: In blood, most expanded thyroid clonotypes above 0.001 frequency were also detected.

Details on this clonotype: Its antigen is still unknown.

The TCR comes from an adult man with Graves' ophthalmopathy. The sequencing sample was made of peripheral blood.

CDR3 coding DNA: TGTGCCAGCAGTTTCACAAGGGGTTTCTTCGACGAGCAGTACTTC. Translated, it gives CASSFTRGFFDEQYF. This chain links TRBV27 with TRBJ2-7, with D possibly TRBD1 on 5 matching bases. The V gene lost 3 bases and the J gene lost 5 bases, with 17 bases spanning the gap. The CDR3 length is 15 residues. CDR1 MNHEY and CDR2 SMNVEV come from the germline V gene (reference sequence).